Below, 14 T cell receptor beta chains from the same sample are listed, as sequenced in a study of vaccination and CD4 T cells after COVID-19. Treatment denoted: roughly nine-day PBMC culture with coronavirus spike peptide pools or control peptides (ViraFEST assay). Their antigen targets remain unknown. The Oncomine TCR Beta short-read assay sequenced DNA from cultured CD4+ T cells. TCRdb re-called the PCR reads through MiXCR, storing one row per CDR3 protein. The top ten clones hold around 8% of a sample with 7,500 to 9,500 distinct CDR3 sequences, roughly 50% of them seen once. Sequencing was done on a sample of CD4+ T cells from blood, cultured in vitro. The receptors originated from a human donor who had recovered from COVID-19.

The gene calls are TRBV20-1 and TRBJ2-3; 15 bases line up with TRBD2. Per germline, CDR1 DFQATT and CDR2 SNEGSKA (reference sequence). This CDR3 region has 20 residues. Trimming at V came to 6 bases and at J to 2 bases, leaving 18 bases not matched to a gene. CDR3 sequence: CSATTPGGLAGGRITDTQYF. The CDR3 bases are TGCAGTGCGACTACGCCTGGAGGACTAGCGGGGGGGAGGATCACAGATACGCAGTATTTT.

CDR3 residues: CASSEREGGGYTF. The CDR3 DNA reads TGTGCCAGCAGTGAACGGGAGGGAGGGGGCTACACCTTC. The V call is TRBV2, the J call TRBJ1-2; D remains ambiguous. CDR1 is SNHLY, CDR2 FYNNEI, per germline. This CDR3 spans 13 amino acids. V lost 2 bases and J 8 bases, leaving 12 bases between the germline ends.

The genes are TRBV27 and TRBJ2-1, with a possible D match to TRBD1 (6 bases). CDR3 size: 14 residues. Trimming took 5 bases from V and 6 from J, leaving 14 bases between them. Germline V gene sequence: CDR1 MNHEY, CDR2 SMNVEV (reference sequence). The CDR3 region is CASSPRGHLNEQFF. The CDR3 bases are TGTGCCAGCAGTCCACGGGGACACCTCAATGAGCAGTTCTTC.

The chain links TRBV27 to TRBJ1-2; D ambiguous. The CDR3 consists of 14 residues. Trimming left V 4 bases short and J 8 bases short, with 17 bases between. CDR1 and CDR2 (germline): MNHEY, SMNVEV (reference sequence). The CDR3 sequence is CASSSNAQLRGYTF. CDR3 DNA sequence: TGTGCCAGCAGTTCCAATGCCCAGCTGCGGGGCTACACCTTC.

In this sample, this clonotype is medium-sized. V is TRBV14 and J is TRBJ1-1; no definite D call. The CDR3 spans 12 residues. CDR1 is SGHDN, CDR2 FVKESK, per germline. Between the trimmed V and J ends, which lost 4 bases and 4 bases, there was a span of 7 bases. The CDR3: CASSLVGTEAFF. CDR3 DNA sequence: TGTGCCAGCAGCCTGGTAGGCACTGAAGCTTTCTTT.

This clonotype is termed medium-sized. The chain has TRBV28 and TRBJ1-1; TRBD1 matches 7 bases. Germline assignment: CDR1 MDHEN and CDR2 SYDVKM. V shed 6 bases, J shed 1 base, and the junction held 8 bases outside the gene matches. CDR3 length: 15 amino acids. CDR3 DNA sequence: TGTGCCAGCAGGGTACAGGGGCCGCGGAACACTGAAGCTTTCTTT. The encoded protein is CASRVQGPRNTEAFF.

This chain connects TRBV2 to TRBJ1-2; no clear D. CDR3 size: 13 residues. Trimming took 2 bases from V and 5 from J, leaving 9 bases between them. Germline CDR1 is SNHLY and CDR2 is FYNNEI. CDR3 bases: TGTGCCAGCAGTGAAAAGCGGAATTATGGCTACACCTTC. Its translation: CASSEKRNYGYTF.

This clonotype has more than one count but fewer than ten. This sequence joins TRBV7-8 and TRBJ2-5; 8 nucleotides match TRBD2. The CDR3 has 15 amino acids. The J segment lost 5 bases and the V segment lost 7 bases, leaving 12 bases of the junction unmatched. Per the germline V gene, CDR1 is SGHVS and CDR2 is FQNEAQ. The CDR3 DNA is TGTGCCAGCACTCAGACGGCGGGGGGTTGGGAGACCCAGTACTTC. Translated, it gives CASTQTAGGWETQYF.

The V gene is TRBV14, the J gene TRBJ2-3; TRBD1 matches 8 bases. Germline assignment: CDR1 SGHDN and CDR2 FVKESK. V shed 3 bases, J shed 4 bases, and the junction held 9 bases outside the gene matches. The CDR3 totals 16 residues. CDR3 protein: CASSHQPGQGPDTQYF. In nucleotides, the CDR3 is TGTGCCAGCAGCCACCAACCAGGACAGGGTCCAGATACGCAGTATTTT.

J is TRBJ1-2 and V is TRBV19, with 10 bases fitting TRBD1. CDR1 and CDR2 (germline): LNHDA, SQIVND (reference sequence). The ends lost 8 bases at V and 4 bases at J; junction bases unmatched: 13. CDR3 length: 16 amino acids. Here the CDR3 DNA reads TGTGCCAGTTCCCAAGACAGGGGGCGGGGGAGCTATGGCTACACCTTC. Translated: CASSQDRGRGSYGYTF.

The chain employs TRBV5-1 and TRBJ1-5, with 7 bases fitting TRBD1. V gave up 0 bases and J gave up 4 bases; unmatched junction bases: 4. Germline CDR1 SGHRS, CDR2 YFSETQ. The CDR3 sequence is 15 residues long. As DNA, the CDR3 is TGCGCCAGCAGCTTGGACGGGACAGCTAATCAGCCCCAGCATTTT. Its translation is CASSLDGTANQPQHF. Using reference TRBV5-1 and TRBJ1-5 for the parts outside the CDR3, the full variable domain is KAGVTQTPRYLIKTRGQQVTLSCSPISGHRSVSWYQQTPGQGLQFLFEYFSETQRNKGNFPGRFSGRQFSNSRSEMNVSTLELGDSALYLCASSLDGTANQPQHFGDGTRLSIL.

CDR3 in amino acids: CASRGGTEAFF. The CDR3 bases are TGTGCCAGCAGGGGGGGCACTGAAGCTTTCTTT. The chain links TRBV3-1 to TRBJ1-1, with a possible D match to TRBD1 (5 bases). V was trimmed by 6 bases and J by 4 bases, leaving 6 bases between them. The germline CDR1 and CDR2 sequences are LGHDT and YNNKEL (reference sequence). The CDR3 runs to 11 residues.

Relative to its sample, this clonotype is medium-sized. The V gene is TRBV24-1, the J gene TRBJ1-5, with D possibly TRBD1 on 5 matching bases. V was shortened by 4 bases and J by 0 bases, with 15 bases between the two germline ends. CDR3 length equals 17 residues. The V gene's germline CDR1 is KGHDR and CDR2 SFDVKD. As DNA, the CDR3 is TGTGCCACCAGTGACCCACGCACAGGTCCTAGCAATCAGCCCCAGCATTTT. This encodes CATSDPRTGPSNQPQHF.

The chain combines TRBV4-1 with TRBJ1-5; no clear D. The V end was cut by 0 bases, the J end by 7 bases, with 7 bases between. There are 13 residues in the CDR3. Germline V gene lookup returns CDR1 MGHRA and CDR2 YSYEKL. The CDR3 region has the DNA TGCGCCAGCAGCCAAGAATTGATCCAGCCCCAGCATTTT. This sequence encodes CASSQELIQPQHF.